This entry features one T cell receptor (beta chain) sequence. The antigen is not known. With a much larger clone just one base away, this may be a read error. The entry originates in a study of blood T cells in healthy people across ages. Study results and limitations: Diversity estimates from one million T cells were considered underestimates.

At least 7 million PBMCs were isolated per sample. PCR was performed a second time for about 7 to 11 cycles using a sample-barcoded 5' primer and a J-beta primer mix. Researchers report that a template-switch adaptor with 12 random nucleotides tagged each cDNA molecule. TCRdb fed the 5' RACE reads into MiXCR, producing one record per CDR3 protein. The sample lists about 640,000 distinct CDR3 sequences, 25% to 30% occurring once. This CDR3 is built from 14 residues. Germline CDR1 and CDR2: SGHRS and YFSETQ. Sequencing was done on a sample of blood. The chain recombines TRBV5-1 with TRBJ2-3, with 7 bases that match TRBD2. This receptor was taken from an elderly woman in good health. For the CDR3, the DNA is TGCGCCAGCAGCAAAGGACTAGAACTCGATATGCAGTATTTT. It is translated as CASSKGLELDMQYF.